The TCR beta chain under discussion was sequenced for a study of blood T cell repertoires in COVID-19 (dated by TCRdb to the early 2020s). At the level of the whole study: Samples from collaborators originated in the United States, Italy and Spain and spanned both the acute and convalescent phases of COVID-19. Nearly every sample came with metadata listing a de-identified subject ID, COVID-19 status, age in years and sex. A freely available public database, intended as a resource for researchers studying the immune response to SARS-CoV-2, is where the repertoires were released. Samples came from the ongoing ImmuneRACE study (first 160 participants) plus 1,254 subjects from 6 global collaborators. The prospective study material was composed of cDNA or gDNA derived from T cells, B-cell-depleted T cells, or PBMCs. The dataset comprised deeply sampled blood TCRbeta repertoires from subjects exposed to, actively infected with, or recovered from COVID-19. Where available, HLA class I and class II types were obtained from metadata supplied by the sample provider rather than from assay-based typing.

General conclusions and limits of the study: How much clinical and demographic metadata was included differed by source and by participant, and the metadata was provided uncurated.

TCRbeta CDR3 regions were amplified from genomic DNA using the immunoSEQ Assay, a bias-controlled multiplex PCR. Per the authors' processing: The number of nucleated cells in each sample was estimated from the amplification of reference gene primers within the assay. To quantify the absolute abundance of each unique TCRbeta CDR3 rearrangement, sequence reads were collapsed and filtered. Productive Simpson clonality was computed per sample as the square root of Simpson's diversity index over productive rearrangements. The table was pulled from immuneACCESS by TCRdb, which kept in-frame rearrangements only. Such tables lose some clones; where checked, under half of the loss comes from unresolved V genes, and the rest has no known cause. The V and J calls and clone size come from that table; D and trimming were worked out from the DNA. The sample table lists some 150,000 clones, less than 85% of them with a count of one. The ten largest make up under 2% of the sample.

The cysteine opens and the phenylalanine closes a CDR3 of 15 amino acids. Of the read, only the CDR3 DNA is kept; its 45 bases are in frame from base 1. The germline V gene specifies KGHSH as CDR1 and LQKENI as CDR2. Cut back by 4 bases and 6 bases, the V and J ends lie 16 bases apart. In the prospective study, participants were roughly 18 to 100 years old, resided in 20 to 30 geographic areas of the United States, and were enrolled through a virtual design. In the prospective study, participants were assigned to cohorts based on the clinical history participants reported in a screening survey and a study questionnaire. A participant counted as exposed if, within 2 weeks of entering the study, that participant had been in contact with someone who had a PCR-confirmed or clinician-diagnosed COVID-19 case. In the prospective study, mobile phlebotomists collected whole blood, serum and a nasopharyngeal or oropharyngeal swab from each participant. Over a roughly two-month period, participants in the prospective study had the option of providing additional blood draws and questionnaires. Before DNA extraction, prospective study blood samples were shipped either frozen or at room temperature.

This clone occurred a few times. The target of this receptor is not known. No per-base quality is available; no much larger clone lies one base away. The source of this sequence is a woman younger than 35 who had been exposed to COVID-19. Material for sequencing was PBMCs or T cells enriched from blood (not recorded which). The receptor chain draws on TRBV18 and TRBJ2-1; TRBD1 might be the D gene, on 6 matching bases. The CDR3 reads CASSLDSQRPNEQFF. The DNA sequence is as follows: TGTGCCAGCTCACTGGACAGCCAGAGGCCCAATGAGCAGTTCTTC.